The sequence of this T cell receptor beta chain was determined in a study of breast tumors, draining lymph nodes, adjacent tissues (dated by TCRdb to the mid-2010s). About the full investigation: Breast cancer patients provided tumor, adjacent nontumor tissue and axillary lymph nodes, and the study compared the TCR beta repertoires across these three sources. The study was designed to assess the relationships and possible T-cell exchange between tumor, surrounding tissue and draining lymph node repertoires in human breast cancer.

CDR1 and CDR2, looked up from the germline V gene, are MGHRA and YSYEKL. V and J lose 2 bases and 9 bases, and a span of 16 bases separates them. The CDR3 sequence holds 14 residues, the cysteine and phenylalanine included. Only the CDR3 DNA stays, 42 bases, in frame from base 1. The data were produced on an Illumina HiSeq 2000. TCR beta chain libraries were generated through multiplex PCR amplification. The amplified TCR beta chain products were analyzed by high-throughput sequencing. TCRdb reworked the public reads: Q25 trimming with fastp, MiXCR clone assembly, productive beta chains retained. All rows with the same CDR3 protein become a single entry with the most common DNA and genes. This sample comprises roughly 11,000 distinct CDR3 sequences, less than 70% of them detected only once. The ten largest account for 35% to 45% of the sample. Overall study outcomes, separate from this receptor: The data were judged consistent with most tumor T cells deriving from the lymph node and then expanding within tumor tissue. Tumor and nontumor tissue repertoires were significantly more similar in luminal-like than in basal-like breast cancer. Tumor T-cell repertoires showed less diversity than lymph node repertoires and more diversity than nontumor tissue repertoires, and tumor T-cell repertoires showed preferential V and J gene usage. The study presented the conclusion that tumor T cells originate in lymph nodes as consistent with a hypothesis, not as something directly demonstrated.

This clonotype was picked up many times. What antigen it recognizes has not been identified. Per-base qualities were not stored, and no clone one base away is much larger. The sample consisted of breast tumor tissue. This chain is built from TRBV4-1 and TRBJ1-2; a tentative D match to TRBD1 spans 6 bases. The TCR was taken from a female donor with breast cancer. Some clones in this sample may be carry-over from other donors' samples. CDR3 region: CASSQPGTTTRYTF. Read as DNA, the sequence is TGCGCCAGCAGCCAACCCGGGACAACTACTCGCTACACCTTC.